This TCR beta chain was found in a study of T cell responses to AZD1222 COVID-19 vaccine. Trimming left V 3 bases short and J 1 base short, with 9 bases between. The CDR3 length is 14 residues. Germline CDR1 and CDR2: LNHDA and SQIVND (reference sequence). The protocol was immunoSEQ multiplex PCR, while the TCRdb copy is restricted to in-frame clones and leaves out a portion. The repertoire holds some 80,000 clones, with about 82% as singletons. This clone was recorded once. The rearrangement links TRBV19 to TRBJ1-2; D is uncertain. The starting material was peripheral blood, obtained on day 0 of AZD1222 vaccination. The TCR sequence derives from an adult in good health. The CDR3 is CASSMTLSNYGYTF. CDR3 DNA: TGTGCCAGTAGTATGACTTTGAGTAACTATGGCTACACCTTC.